This is a list of T cell receptor beta chains from one sample in a study of identical twins. TCRdb ran MiXCR on the 5' RACE reads and lists one entry per CDR3 protein. The sample lists 550,000 to 700,000 distinct CDR3 sequences; over 8.5% were seen once. The same sample was also used in a study of yellow fever vaccine responses in identical twins.

Sequences were obtained from PBMCs. The receptor set was obtained from a woman aged 18-29 years in good health. Both conserved end residues are part of each CDR3. A D gene is named only where the DNA matches it firmly. The listing skips clone size in some rows; elsewhere it reads once, few, many or a size class.

CDR3nt: TGTGCCAGAAGACCGGGACAGAGCCAAGAGACCCAGTACTTC
CDR3aa: CARRPGQSQETQYF
abundance: many
d_gene: TRBD1
j_gene: TRBJ2-5
v_gene: TRBV2

CDR3nt: TGTGCCAGCACTCCGGGACGATCCTACAATGAGCAGTTCTTC
CDR3aa: CASTPGRSYNEQFF
abundance: many
d_gene: -
j_gene: TRBJ2-1
v_gene: TRBV3-1

CDR3nt: TGTGCCATCAGTCAAACCGGGACTACCAATGAGCAGTTCTTC
CDR3aa: CAISQTGTTNEQFF
abundance: few
d_gene: TRBD2
j_gene: TRBJ2-1
v_gene: TRBV10-3

CDR3nt: TGTGCCAGCAGCCAAGGGGACTTTGAGACCCAGTACTTC
CDR3aa: CASSQGDFETQYF
abundance: few
d_gene: -
j_gene: TRBJ2-5
v_gene: TRBV3-1

CDR3nt: TGTGCCAGCAGTAGGACAGGGGGGGACAATGAGCAGTTCTTC
CDR3aa: CASSRTGGDNEQFF
abundance: -
d_gene: TRBD1
j_gene: TRBJ2-1
v_gene: TRBV12-3/TRBV12-4

CDR3nt: TGTGCCATCAGAGTAGGGTCGGGACCCTACAATGAGCAGTTCTTC
CDR3aa: CAIRVGSGPYNEQFF
abundance: many
d_gene: -
j_gene: TRBJ2-1
v_gene: TRBV10-3

CDR3nt: TGTGCCAGCAGCTTAGTACAGGGCGGCTACGAGCAGTACTTC
CDR3aa: CASSLVQGGYEQYF
abundance: many
d_gene: -
j_gene: TRBJ2-7
v_gene: TRBV7-2

CDR3nt: TGTGCCAGCAGCCGCGTGGGGACAGGGCCCCTTAGGGGTGAGCAGTACTTC
CDR3aa: CASSRVGTGPLRGEQYF
abundance: -
d_gene: TRBD1
j_gene: TRBJ2-7
v_gene: TRBV4-2

CDR3nt: TGCAGTGCCTCTAAGTATCAAGAGACCCAGTACTTC
CDR3aa: CSASKYQETQYF
abundance: few
d_gene: -
j_gene: TRBJ2-5
v_gene: TRBV20-1

CDR3nt: TGTGCCAGCAGTTACTCGGGTGCGGGGAGCTCCTATAATTCACCCCTCCACTTT
CDR3aa: CASSYSGAGSSYNSPLHF
abundance: -
d_gene: -
j_gene: TRBJ1-6
v_gene: TRBV6-5

CDR3nt: TGCAGCACACTAGCGGGAGGAATCTACGAGCAGTACTTC
CDR3aa: CSTLAGGIYEQYF
abundance: few
d_gene: TRBD2
j_gene: TRBJ2-7
v_gene: TRBV20-1

CDR3nt: TGTGCCAGCAGCTTGGCGGGGAGACACGAGCAGTACTTC
CDR3aa: CASSLAGRHEQYF
abundance: few
d_gene: -
j_gene: TRBJ2-7
v_gene: TRBV7-8

CDR3nt: TGTGCCAGCTCACCACCGGGGGGGCCCGATGAGCAGTTCTTC
CDR3aa: CASSPPGGPDEQFF
abundance: many
d_gene: -
j_gene: TRBJ2-1
v_gene: TRBV18

CDR3nt: TGTGCTAGCAGCTTTGGGGCCCCTGGGGCCAACGTCCTGACTTTC
CDR3aa: CASSFGAPGANVLTF
abundance: -
d_gene: -
j_gene: TRBJ2-6
v_gene: TRBV7-7

CDR3nt: TGTGCCAGCAGCCCCGGGCCGCGCGGCGGACAAGAGACCCAGTACTTC
CDR3aa: CASSPGPRGGQETQYF
abundance: few
d_gene: -
j_gene: TRBJ2-5
v_gene: TRBV5-5

CDR3nt: TGTGCCAGCAGCTTAGAGGGTAGCGGGGGCGATGAGCAGTTCTTC
CDR3aa: CASSLEGSGGDEQFF
abundance: many
d_gene: TRBD2
j_gene: TRBJ2-1
v_gene: TRBV7-3

CDR3nt: TGCAGTGCTAGAGTGGGTGGCGGACAGGGGAGAGAGACCCAGTACTTC
CDR3aa: CSARVGGGQGRETQYF
abundance: few
d_gene: TRBD1
j_gene: TRBJ2-5
v_gene: TRBV20-1

CDR3nt: TGTGCCAGCAGCTTGGGGAGACAGTGGCACTACGAGCAGTACTTC
CDR3aa: CASSLGRQWHYEQYF
abundance: many
d_gene: -
j_gene: TRBJ2-7
v_gene: TRBV5-6

CDR3nt: TGTGCCAGCAGCGTAGGGCTAGTCAGAATAAGCTCCTACAATGAGCAGTTCTTC
CDR3aa: CASSVGLVRISSYNEQFF
abundance: many
d_gene: -
j_gene: TRBJ2-1
v_gene: TRBV9

CDR3nt: TGCAGTGCTAGAGTGAGGGGGGAACAAGTCGAGCAGTACTTC
CDR3aa: CSARVRGEQVEQYF
abundance: -
d_gene: -
j_gene: TRBJ2-7
v_gene: TRBV20-1

CDR3nt: TGTGCCAGCAGCTGGTCGACGGGTTCCTACGAGCAGTACTTC
CDR3aa: CASSWSTGSYEQYF
abundance: -
d_gene: -
j_gene: TRBJ2-7
v_gene: TRBV5-5

CDR3nt: TGTGCCACCAGCAGGGACAGGGGAGATTATGGCCAGTATTTC
CDR3aa: CATSRDRGDYGQYF
abundance: few
d_gene: TRBD1
j_gene: TRBJ2-5
v_gene: TRBV15

CDR3nt: TGTGCCAGCAGTTACGGCGGGAGCCCCGGGGGGAATGAGCAGTTCTTC
CDR3aa: CASSYGGSPGGNEQFF
abundance: few
d_gene: TRBD2
j_gene: TRBJ2-1
v_gene: TRBV6-5

CDR3nt: TGCAGCGTGAGGGACAGCCCCTACGAGCAGTACTTC
CDR3aa: CSVRDSPYEQYF
abundance: many
d_gene: TRBD1
j_gene: TRBJ2-7
v_gene: TRBV29-1

CDR3nt: TGTGCCAGCAGCTTAGGGGGGTCGGGGACAAACGAGCAGTACTTC
CDR3aa: CASSLGGSGTNEQYF
abundance: few
d_gene: -
j_gene: TRBJ2-7
v_gene: TRBV7-2

CDR3nt: TGTGCCAGCAGTGGATGGAACCCAGAGACCCAGTACTTC
CDR3aa: CASSGWNPETQYF
abundance: few
d_gene: -
j_gene: TRBJ2-5
v_gene: TRBV12-3/TRBV12-4

CDR3nt: TGTGCCAGCAGCCAAGTAGACGTGAACACTGAAGCTTTCTTT
CDR3aa: CASSQVDVNTEAFF
abundance: many
d_gene: -
j_gene: TRBJ1-1
v_gene: TRBV3-1

CDR3nt: TGTGCCATCCCCCGACAGGACTATCCCACTAACTATGGCTACACCTTC
CDR3aa: CAIPRQDYPTNYGYTF
abundance: few
d_gene: -
j_gene: TRBJ1-2
v_gene: TRBV10-3

CDR3nt: TGTGCCAGCCGGAGGACTAGCGGGATCTACGAGCAGTACTTC
CDR3aa: CASRRTSGIYEQYF
abundance: few
d_gene: TRBD2
j_gene: TRBJ2-7
v_gene: TRBV3-1

CDR3nt: TGTGCCAGCAGTTTTACCGGGGGGGCCCCCAGGCGGTTCTTC
CDR3aa: CASSFTGGAPRRFF
abundance: many
d_gene: TRBD2
j_gene: TRBJ2-1
v_gene: TRBV12-3/TRBV12-4

CDR3nt: TGTGCCAGCAGTGACCCGGGACGCTCGTACGAGCAGTACTTC
CDR3aa: CASSDPGRSYEQYF
abundance: many
d_gene: -
j_gene: TRBJ2-7
v_gene: TRBV2

CDR3nt: TGCAGTGCTAGAGATCTCGGTCTGGGAACCTACGAGCAGTACTTC
CDR3aa: CSARDLGLGTYEQYF
abundance: -
d_gene: -
j_gene: TRBJ2-7
v_gene: TRBV20-1

CDR3nt: TGCAGCGTTCTGCCGACCCGACAGGGGCTCTACGAGCAGTACTTC
CDR3aa: CSVLPTRQGLYEQYF
abundance: many
d_gene: TRBD1
j_gene: TRBJ2-7
v_gene: TRBV29-1

CDR3nt: TGTGCCAGCAGCGCCCAAACAGGGGGGCTTGCGAATGAGCAGTTCTTC
CDR3aa: CASSAQTGGLANEQFF
abundance: few
d_gene: TRBD1
j_gene: TRBJ2-1
v_gene: TRBV7-9

CDR3nt: TGTGCCAGCAGCTTTCAGGGGCGGGAGACCCAGTACTTC
CDR3aa: CASSFQGRETQYF
abundance: few
d_gene: -
j_gene: TRBJ2-5
v_gene: TRBV11-1

CDR3nt: TGCAGAGGTGAGGGAGCCTACGAGCAGTACTTC
CDR3aa: CRGEGAYEQYF
abundance: few
d_gene: -
j_gene: TRBJ2-7
v_gene: TRBV29-1

CDR3nt: TGTGCCAGCAGTTATAAGTCAGGGAAAGAGACCCAGTACTTC
CDR3aa: CASSYKSGKETQYF
abundance: many
d_gene: -
j_gene: TRBJ2-5
v_gene: TRBV6-5